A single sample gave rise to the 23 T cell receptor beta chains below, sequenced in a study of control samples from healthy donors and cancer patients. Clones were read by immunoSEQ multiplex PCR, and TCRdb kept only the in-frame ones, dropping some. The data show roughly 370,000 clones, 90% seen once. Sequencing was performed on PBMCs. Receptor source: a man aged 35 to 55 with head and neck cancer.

CDR3 loop: CASRIAGVNTGELFF. Here the CDR3 DNA reads TGCGCCAGCAGGATAGCGGGAGTAAATACCGGGGAGCTGTTTTTT. The chain combines TRBV10-2 with TRBJ2-2; 9 bases line up with TRBD2. V shed 6 bases, J shed 5 bases, and the junction held 7 bases outside the gene matches. CDR3 length equals 15 residues. The V gene's germline CDR1 is WSHSY and CDR2 SAAADI.

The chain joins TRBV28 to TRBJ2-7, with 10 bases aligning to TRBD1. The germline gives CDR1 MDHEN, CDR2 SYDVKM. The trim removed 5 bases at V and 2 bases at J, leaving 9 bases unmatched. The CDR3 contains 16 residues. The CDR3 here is CASSQTGGGKTYEQYF. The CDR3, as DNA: TGTGCCAGCAGTCAGACAGGGGGCGGGAAGACCTACGAGCAGTACTTC.

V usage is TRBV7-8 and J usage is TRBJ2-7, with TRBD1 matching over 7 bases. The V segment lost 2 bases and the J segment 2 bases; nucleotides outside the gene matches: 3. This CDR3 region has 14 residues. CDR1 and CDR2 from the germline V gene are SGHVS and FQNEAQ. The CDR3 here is CASSLTQGPYEQYF. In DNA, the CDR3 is TGTGCCAGCAGCTTAACACAGGGGCCCTACGAGCAGTACTTC.

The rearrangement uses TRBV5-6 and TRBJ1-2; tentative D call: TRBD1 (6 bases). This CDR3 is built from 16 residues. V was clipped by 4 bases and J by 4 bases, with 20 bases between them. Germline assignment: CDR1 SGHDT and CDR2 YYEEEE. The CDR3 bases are TGTGCCAGCAGCCCGGATGGGGGCGCCGAGGGCTATGGCTACACCTTC. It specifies CASSPDGGAEGYGYTF.

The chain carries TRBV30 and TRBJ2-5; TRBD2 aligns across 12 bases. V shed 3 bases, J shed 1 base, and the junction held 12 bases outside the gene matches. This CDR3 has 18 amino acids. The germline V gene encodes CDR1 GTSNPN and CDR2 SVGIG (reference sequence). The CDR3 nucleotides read TGTGCCTGGAGCCAACTGGGAACTAGCGGGGGGTTCCAAGAGACCCAGTACTTC. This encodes CAWSQLGTSGGFQETQYF.

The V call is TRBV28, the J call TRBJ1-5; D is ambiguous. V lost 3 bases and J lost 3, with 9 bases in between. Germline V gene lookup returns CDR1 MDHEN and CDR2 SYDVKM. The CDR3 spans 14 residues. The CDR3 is CASSLLGSNQPQHF. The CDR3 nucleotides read TGTGCCAGCAGTTTGTTAGGGTCCAATCAGCCCCAGCATTTT.

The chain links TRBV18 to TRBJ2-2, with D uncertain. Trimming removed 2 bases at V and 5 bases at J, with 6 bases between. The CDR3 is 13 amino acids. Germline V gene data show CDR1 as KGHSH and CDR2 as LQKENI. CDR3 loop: CASSPEETGELFF. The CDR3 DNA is TGTGCCAGCTCACCAGAGGAGACCGGGGAGCTGTTTTTT.

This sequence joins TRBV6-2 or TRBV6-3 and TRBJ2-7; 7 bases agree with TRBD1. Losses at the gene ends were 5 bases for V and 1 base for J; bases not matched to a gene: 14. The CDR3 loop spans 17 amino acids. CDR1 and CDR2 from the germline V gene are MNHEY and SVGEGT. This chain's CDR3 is CASSTFPGQAHSYEQYF. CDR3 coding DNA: TGTGCCAGCAGTACCTTCCCAGGACAGGCTCATTCCTACGAGCAGTACTTC.

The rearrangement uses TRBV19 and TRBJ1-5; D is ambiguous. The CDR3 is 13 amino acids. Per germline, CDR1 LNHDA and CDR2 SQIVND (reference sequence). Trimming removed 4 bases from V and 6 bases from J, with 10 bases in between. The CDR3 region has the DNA TGTGCCAGTAGTAGTGGGGTGAGTCAGCCCCAGCATTTT. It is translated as CASSSGVSQPQHF.

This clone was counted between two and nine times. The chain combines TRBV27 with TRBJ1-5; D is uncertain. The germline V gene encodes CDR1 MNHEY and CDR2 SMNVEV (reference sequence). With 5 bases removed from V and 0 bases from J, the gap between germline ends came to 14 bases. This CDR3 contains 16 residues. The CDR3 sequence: CASSARRANSNQPQHF. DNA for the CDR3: TGTGCCAGCAGTGCCCGGCGAGCGAATAGCAATCAGCCCCAGCATTTT.

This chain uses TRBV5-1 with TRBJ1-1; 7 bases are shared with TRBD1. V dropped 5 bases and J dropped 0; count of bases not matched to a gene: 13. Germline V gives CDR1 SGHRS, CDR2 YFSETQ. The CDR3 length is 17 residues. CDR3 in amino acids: CASRPPGTVTLNTEAFF. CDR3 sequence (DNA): TGCGCCAGCAGGCCCCCCGGGACAGTGACATTGAACACTGAAGCTTTCTTT.

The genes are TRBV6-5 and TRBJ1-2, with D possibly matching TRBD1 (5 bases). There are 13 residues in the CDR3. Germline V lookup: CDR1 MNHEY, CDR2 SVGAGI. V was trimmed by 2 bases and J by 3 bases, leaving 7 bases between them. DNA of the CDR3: TGTGCCAGCAGTTACGACAGTTACTATGGCTACACCTTC. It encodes CASSYDSYYGYTF.

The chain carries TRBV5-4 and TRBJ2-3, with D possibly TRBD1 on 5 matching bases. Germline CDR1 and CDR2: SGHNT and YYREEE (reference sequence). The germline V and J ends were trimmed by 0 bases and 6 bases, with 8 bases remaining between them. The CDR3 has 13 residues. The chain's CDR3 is CASSLEGRDTQYF. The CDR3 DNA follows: TGTGCCAGCAGCTTGGAGGGGCGCGATACGCAGTATTTT.

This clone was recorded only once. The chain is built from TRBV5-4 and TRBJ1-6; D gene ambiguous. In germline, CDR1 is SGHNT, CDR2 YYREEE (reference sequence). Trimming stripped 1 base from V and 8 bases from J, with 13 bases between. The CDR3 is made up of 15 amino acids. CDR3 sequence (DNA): TGTGCCAGCAGCTTGTTCCGGAGTCGTCATTCACCCCTCCACTTT. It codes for CASSLFRSRHSPLHF.

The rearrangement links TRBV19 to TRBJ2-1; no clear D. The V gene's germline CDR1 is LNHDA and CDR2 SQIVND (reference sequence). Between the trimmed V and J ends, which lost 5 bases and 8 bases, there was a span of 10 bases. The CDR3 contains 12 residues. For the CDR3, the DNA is TGTGCCAGTAGTGAGTCTCGGGATGAGCAGTTCTTC. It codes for CASSESRDEQFF.

This CDR3 reads CAWSAGIYNEQFF. The CDR3 DNA sequence: TGTGCCTGGAGTGCGGGGATTTACAATGAGCAGTTCTTC. The chain links TRBV30 to TRBJ2-1, with D possibly TRBD2 on 5 matching bases. This CDR3 contains 13 residues. The V end lost 1 base, the J end lost 4 bases, and 8 bases lay between the germline ends. Germline loops: CDR1 GTSNPN, CDR2 SVGIG (reference sequence). Based on the CDR3 plus reference TRBV30 and TRBJ2-1, the full variable domain is SQTIHQWPATLVQPVGSPLSLECTVEGTSNPNLYWYRQAAGRGLQLLFYSVGIGQISSEVPQNLSASRPQDRQFILSSKKLLLSDSGFYLCAWSAGIYNEQFFGPGTRLTVL.

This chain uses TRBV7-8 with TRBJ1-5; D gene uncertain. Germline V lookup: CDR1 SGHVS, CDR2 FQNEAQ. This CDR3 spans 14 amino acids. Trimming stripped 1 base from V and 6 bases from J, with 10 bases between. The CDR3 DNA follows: TGTGCCAGCAGCTTAGGGTCGGGCAGTCAGCCCCAGCATTTT. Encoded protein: CASSLGSGSQPQHF.

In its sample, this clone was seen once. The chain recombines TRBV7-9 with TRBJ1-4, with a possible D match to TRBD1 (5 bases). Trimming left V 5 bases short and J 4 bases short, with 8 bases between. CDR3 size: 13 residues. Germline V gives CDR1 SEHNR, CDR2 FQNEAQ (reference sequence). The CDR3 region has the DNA TGTGCCAGCAGCGAGGGGATTAATGAAAAACTGTTTTTT. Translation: CASSEGINEKLFF.

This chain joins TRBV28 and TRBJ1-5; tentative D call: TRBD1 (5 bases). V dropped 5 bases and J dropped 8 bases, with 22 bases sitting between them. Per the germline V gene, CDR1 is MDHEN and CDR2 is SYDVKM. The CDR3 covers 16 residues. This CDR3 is CASSPPGRPGVEPQHF. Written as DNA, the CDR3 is TGTGCCAGCAGTCCACCGGGACGCCCTGGAGTGGAGCCCCAGCATTTT. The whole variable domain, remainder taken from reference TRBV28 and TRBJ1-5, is DVKVTQSSRYLVKRTGEKVFLECVQDMDHENMFWYRQDPGLGLRLIYFSYDVKMKEKGDIPEGYSVSREKKERFSLILESASTNQTSMYLCASSPPGRPGVEPQHFGDGTRLSIL.

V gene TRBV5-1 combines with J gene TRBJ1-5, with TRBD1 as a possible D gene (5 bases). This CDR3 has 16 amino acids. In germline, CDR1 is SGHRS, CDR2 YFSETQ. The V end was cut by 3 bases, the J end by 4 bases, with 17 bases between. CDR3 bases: TGCGCCAGCAGCTCGGGCCCCGAGGGGTGGAATCAGCCCCAGCATTTT. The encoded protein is CASSSGPEGWNQPQHF.

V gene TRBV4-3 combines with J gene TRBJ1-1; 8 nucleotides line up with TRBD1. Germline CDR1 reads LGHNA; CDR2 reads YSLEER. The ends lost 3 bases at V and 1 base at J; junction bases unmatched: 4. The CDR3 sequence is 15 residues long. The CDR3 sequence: CASSQRTGWNTEAFF. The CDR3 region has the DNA TGCGCCAGCAGCCAGCGGACAGGGTGGAACACTGAAGCTTTCTTT.

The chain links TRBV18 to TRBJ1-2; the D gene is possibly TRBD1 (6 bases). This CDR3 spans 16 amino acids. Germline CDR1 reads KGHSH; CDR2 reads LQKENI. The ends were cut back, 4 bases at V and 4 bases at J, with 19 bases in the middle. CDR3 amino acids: CASSRNRGQILYGYTF. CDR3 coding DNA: TGTGCCAGCTCACGAAATCGAGGACAGATCCTCTATGGCTACACCTTC.

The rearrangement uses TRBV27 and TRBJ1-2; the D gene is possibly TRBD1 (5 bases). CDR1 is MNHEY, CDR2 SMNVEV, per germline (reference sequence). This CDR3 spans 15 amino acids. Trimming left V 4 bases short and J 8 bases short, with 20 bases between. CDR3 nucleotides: TGTGCCAGCAGTTGGGCCGAGGGGCGCAGGGAAGGCTACACCTTC. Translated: CASSWAEGRREGYTF.